The 18 T cell receptor beta chains below come from one sample, sequenced in a study of T cell clonotyping in hematopoietic cell transplantation. Clones were read by immunoSEQ multiplex PCR, and TCRdb kept only the in-frame ones, dropping some. The sample holds under 45,000 clones, around nine tenths seen once. Sequencing was carried out using peripheral blood mononuclear cells. Receptors originate from a middle-aged woman in good health. Some clones in this sample may be carry-over from other donors' samples.

The J gene is TRBJ2-1, the V gene TRBV6-1, with 10 bases that match TRBD1. Trimming at V came to 7 bases and at J to 9 bases, leaving 9 bases not matched to a gene. The CDR3 extends over 14 amino acids. The germline V gene encodes CDR1 MNHNS and CDR2 SASEGT. CDR3 sequence reads: CASNPGTGVVEQFF. As DNA, the CDR3 is TGTGCCAGCAACCCTGGGACAGGGGTGGTTGAGCAGTTCTTC.

This chain links TRBV11-1 with TRBJ2-5; 13 bases align to TRBD2. This CDR3 region has 17 residues. The germline gives CDR1 SGHAT, CDR2 FQDESV (reference sequence). V was pared by 8 bases and J by 5 bases, with 14 bases of the junction left unmatched. CDR3 bases: TGTGCCAGCGCCTTAGGGACTAGCGGGACCAAGGGGGAGACCCAGTACTTC. Its protein product is CASALGTSGTKGETQYF.

The chain has TRBV7-2 and TRBJ2-2, with D uncertain. CDR1 is SGHTA, CDR2 FQGNSA, per germline. Deletions cut 1 base from V and 0 bases from J, with 9 bases between. CDR3 length equals 16 residues. The CDR3 region is CASSLVGVPNTGELFF. The CDR3 DNA sequence: TGTGCCAGCAGCTTAGTTGGGGTCCCGAACACCGGGGAGCTGTTTTTT.

The rearrangement links TRBV5-4 to TRBJ1-2; D not resolved. V lost 2 bases and J 8 bases, leaving 19 bases between the germline ends. There are 15 residues in the CDR3. Germline loops: CDR1 SGHNT, CDR2 YYREEE (reference sequence). CDR3 loop: CASSLDGELGGGYTF. CDR3 DNA sequence: TGTGCCAGCAGCTTAGACGGAGAATTGGGCGGGGGCTACACCTTC.

CDR3 region: CASIKFSPSNQPQHF. The DNA of the CDR3 is TGTGCCAGCATTAAGTTTTCCCCTAGCAATCAGCCCCAGCATTTT. This chain uses TRBV6-1 with TRBJ1-5; D remains unclear. Germline-derived CDR1 and CDR2 are MNHNS and SASEGT. This CDR3 is 15 amino acids long. Trimming took 7 bases from V and 0 from J, leaving 13 bases between them.

The genes are TRBV19 and TRBJ2-7; the match to TRBD1 covers 7 bases. The CDR3 is 14 residues long. V was pared by 8 bases and J by 1 base, with 8 bases of the junction left unmatched. From germline, CDR1 is LNHDA and CDR2 SQIVND (reference sequence). CDR3 in amino acids: CASSQGVRSYEQYF. In DNA form, the CDR3 reads TGTGCCAGTTCCCAGGGGGTGAGGTCCTACGAGCAGTACTTC.

V usage is TRBV7-3 and J usage is TRBJ2-3; 7 bases align to TRBD2. Per germline, CDR1 SGHTA and CDR2 FQGTGA. With 4 bases clipped from V and 4 bases from J, the junction kept 8 bases outside the gene matches. The CDR3 contains 15 residues. The CDR3 DNA follows: TGTGCCAGCAGCTCGTCCGGGGAGGGCGCAGATACGCAGTATTTT. It codes for CASSSSGEGADTQYF.

CDR3: CASMEGGEFNEKLFF. The CDR3 DNA sequence: TGTGCCAGCATGGAGGGCGGCGAGTTTAATGAAAAACTGTTTTTT. This chain joins TRBV28 and TRBJ1-4; D is unresolved. This CDR3 comprises 15 residues. CDR1 is MDHEN and CDR2 is SYDVKM in the germline V gene. Trimming took off 7 bases at V and 4 bases at J, with 16 bases between the two ends. Full variable domain (outside the CDR3, taken from reference TRBV28 and TRBJ1-4): DVKVTQSSRYLVKRTGEKVFLECVQDMDHENMFWYRQDPGLGLRLIYFSYDVKMKEKGDIPEGYSVSREKKERFSLILESASTNQTSMYLCASMEGGEFNEKLFFGSGTQLSVL.

The chain recombines TRBV4-2 with TRBJ2-7; the D is unclear. This CDR3 comprises 16 residues. Trimming stripped 0 bases from V and 0 bases from J, with 12 bases between. Germline CDR1 reads LGHNA; CDR2 reads YNFKEQ. The CDR3 is CASSQESPRLSYEQYF. The DNA of the CDR3 is TGTGCCAGCAGCCAAGAATCACCTAGACTCTCCTACGAGCAGTACTTC.

This sequence joins TRBV2 and TRBJ2-3; D may correspond to TRBD1 or TRBD2 (5 bases each). The CDR3 is 14 amino acids. The V end lost 6 bases, the J end lost 2 bases, and 12 bases lay between the germline ends. The germline V gene has CDR1 SNHLY and CDR2 FYNNEI. CDR3 sequence: CASSGAGSTDTQYF. CDR3 DNA sequence: TGTGCCAGCAGCGGGGCGGGCTCCACAGATACGCAGTATTTT.

The gene calls are TRBV28 and TRBJ1-1; D not certain. Germline CDR1 reads MDHEN; CDR2 reads SYDVKM. The CDR3 has 12 residues. The V and J ends lost 5 bases and 1 base respectively, with 5 bases between them. CDR3 nucleotide sequence: TGTGCCAGCAGTCTGACGAACACTGAAGCTTTCTTT. Its protein product is CASSLTNTEAFF.

This chain joins TRBV28 and TRBJ2-7; D is undetermined. This CDR3 has 13 residues. V was pared by 3 bases and J by 6 bases, with 12 bases between. CDR1 MDHEN and CDR2 SYDVKM come from the germline V gene. The CDR3 here is CASSFGGNSEQYF. The CDR3 DNA follows: TGTGCCAGCAGTTTCGGCGGAAACTCCGAGCAGTACTTC.

V is TRBV7-9 and J is TRBJ2-7; a weak D match, TRBD2 (6 bases). Germline loops: CDR1 SEHNR, CDR2 FQNEAQ (reference sequence). This CDR3 comprises 15 residues. Trimming stripped 1 base from V and 1 base from J, with 11 bases between. CDR3 in DNA: TGTGCCAGCAGCTTAGAAGTTAGCGGATCCTACGAGCAGTACTTC. It is translated as CASSLEVSGSYEQYF.

This rearrangement joins TRBV28 to TRBJ1-2; 8 positions agree with TRBD1. CDR1 is MDHEN and CDR2 is SYDVKM in the germline V gene. This CDR3 comprises 14 residues. J was trimmed by 7 bases and V by 10 bases; bases with no gene match: 14. The CDR3: CAIGGAGGAGGYTF. In DNA form, the CDR3 reads TGTGCCATCGGGGGGGCAGGGGGCGCCGGTGGCTACACCTTC.

The rearrangement links TRBV6-6 to TRBJ2-7; D may be TRBD2 (5 bases). Trimming removed 2 bases from V and 1 base from J, with 12 bases in between. CDR1 and CDR2 from the germline V gene are MNHNY and SVGAGI (reference sequence). This CDR3 has 15 amino acids. The CDR3 reads CASSYVSGGSYEQYF. CDR3 bases: TGTGCCAGCAGTTACGTTTCGGGCGGGTCCTACGAGCAGTACTTC.

The chain carries TRBV29-1 and TRBJ2-7, with 8 bases lining up with TRBD2. Trimming cost V 3 bases and J 6 bases; bases outside gene matches: 4. The CDR3 is 12 amino acids. The germline V gene has CDR1 SQVTM and CDR2 ANQGSEA. DNA of the CDR3: TGCAGCGTTGAGCGGGGGGCTGGCGAGCAGTACTTC. As protein: CSVERGAGEQYF.

This chain connects TRBV5-1 to TRBJ2-2; D might be TRBD2 (5 bases). Germline loops: CDR1 SGHRS, CDR2 YFSETQ. V was trimmed by 0 bases and J by 7 bases, leaving 10 bases between them. The CDR3 spans 14 residues. CDR3 in amino acids: CASSLVGVYGELFF. CDR3 nucleotides: TGCGCCAGCAGCTTGGTCGGGGTTTACGGGGAGCTGTTTTTT.

This chain links TRBV9 with TRBJ2-2; D may be TRBD1 (6 bases). The ends were cut back, 0 bases at V and 8 bases at J, with 20 bases in the middle. Germline lookup yields CDR1 SGDLS and CDR2 YYNGEE. The CDR3 has 17 amino acids. In nucleotides, the CDR3 is TGTGCCAGCAGCGTAGGCTTAGGGGGACGAGGTCGAGGGGAGCTGTTTTTT. Translating it yields CASSVGLGGRGRGELFF.